A selection of T cell receptor beta chains follows, all from one sample in a study of blood T cell repertoires in COVID-19. Assay: immunoSEQ multiplex PCR; the TCRdb copy retains only in-frame clones and omits some. Here the sample spans 240,000 or so clones, almost 85% being singletons. Sequences were obtained from peripheral blood. The receptors originated from a woman older than 75 with acute or convalescent COVID-19. Both conserved end residues are part of each CDR3. A D gene is named only where the DNA matches it firmly. Where a row states a size, it is once, few, many or the class of an expanded clone; other rows omit it.

cdr3_nt: TGCGCCAGCAGCCCCACGGACAGGGGGCACGAGCAGTACTTC
cdr3_aa: CASSPTDRGHEQYF
clone_size: .
j_call: TRBJ2-7
d_call: TRBD1
v_call: TRBV5-1

cdr3_nt: TGCGCCAGCAGTCTAATCAAGCGAGTCGGGGTGTCCTATAATTCACCCCTCCACTTT
cdr3_aa: CASSLIKRVGVSYNSPLHF
clone_size: .
j_call: TRBJ1-6
d_call: .
v_call: TRBV23-1

cdr3_nt: TGCGCCAGCAGCCAACAGTACGGGACTAGCGGCTCCTACGAGCAGTACTTC
cdr3_aa: CASSQQYGTSGSYEQYF
clone_size: .
j_call: TRBJ2-7
d_call: TRBD2
v_call: TRBV4-3

cdr3_nt: TGTGCCACCAGTGATTCTAGCGGGAGGAGCACAGATACGCAGTATTTT
cdr3_aa: CATSDSSGRSTDTQYF
clone_size: .
j_call: TRBJ2-3
d_call: TRBD2
v_call: TRBV24-1

cdr3_nt: TGTGCCAGCAGTCGGGACAGAAATTCACCCCTCCACTTT
cdr3_aa: CASSRDRNSPLHF
clone_size: .
j_call: TRBJ1-6
d_call: TRBD1
v_call: TRBV12-3/TRBV12-4

cdr3_nt: TGCGCCAGCAGCTCCGGACAGTCTTTCTACGAGCAGTACTTC
cdr3_aa: CASSSGQSFYEQYF
clone_size: .
j_call: TRBJ2-7
d_call: .
v_call: TRBV5-1

cdr3_nt: TGCGCCAGCAGCCCCCGCCCAGATCTTACCTACGAGCAGTACTTC
cdr3_aa: CASSPRPDLTYEQYF
clone_size: .
j_call: TRBJ2-7
d_call: .
v_call: TRBV5-1

cdr3_nt: TGTGCCACCGGACCCGCAGGGGGCTATTCACCCCTCCACTTT
cdr3_aa: CATGPAGGYSPLHF
clone_size: .
j_call: TRBJ1-6
d_call: TRBD1
v_call: TRBV10-3

cdr3_nt: TGTGCCAGCAGCGCAACTTACGAGCAGTACTTC
cdr3_aa: CASSATYEQYF
clone_size: once
j_call: TRBJ2-7
d_call: .
v_call: TRBV7-8

cdr3_nt: TGTGCCAGCAAGGAGGGAGGTGACACCATATATTTT
cdr3_aa: CASKEGGDTIYF
clone_size: .
j_call: TRBJ1-3
d_call: .
v_call: TRBV2

cdr3_nt: TGTGCCAGCAGCATCGACAGGGGTCGTAGACAGCCCCAGCATTTT
cdr3_aa: CASSIDRGRRQPQHF
clone_size: .
j_call: TRBJ1-5
d_call: TRBD1
v_call: TRBV7-2

cdr3_nt: TGCGCCAGCAGCTTGGAGGAGCTAGCGGGAGTACAAAATGAGCAGTTCTTC
cdr3_aa: CASSLEELAGVQNEQFF
clone_size: .
j_call: TRBJ2-1
d_call: TRBD2
v_call: TRBV5-1

cdr3_nt: TGTGCCAGCAGCCCACAACTAGCGGGAAATGAGCAGTTCTTC
cdr3_aa: CASSPQLAGNEQFF
clone_size: .
j_call: TRBJ2-1
d_call: TRBD2
v_call: TRBV3-1/TRBV3-2

cdr3_nt: TGTGCCAGCAATGTCAAGGACAGGGCTAATTCACCCCTCCACTTT
cdr3_aa: CASNVKDRANSPLHF
clone_size: .
j_call: TRBJ1-6
d_call: TRBD1
v_call: TRBV2

cdr3_nt: TGTGCCTGGAGTCCCGGACTGGTGGAAAAACTGTTTTTT
cdr3_aa: CAWSPGLVEKLFF
clone_size: .
j_call: TRBJ1-4
d_call: .
v_call: TRBV30

cdr3_nt: TGTGCCAGCAGCTTTACTAGCGGGAGCTACGAGCAGTACTTC
cdr3_aa: CASSFTSGSYEQYF
clone_size: .
j_call: TRBJ2-7
d_call: TRBD2
v_call: TRBV5-6

cdr3_nt: TGTGCCAGCAGCTCCCCCCTAGCGGGGTCCGGGGAGCTGTTTTTT
cdr3_aa: CASSSPLAGSGELFF
clone_size: few
j_call: TRBJ2-2
d_call: TRBD2
v_call: TRBV9

cdr3_nt: TGTGCCAGCAAACAGGAAACTAATGAAAAACTGTTTTTT
cdr3_aa: CASKQETNEKLFF
clone_size: .
j_call: TRBJ1-4
d_call: .
v_call: TRBV6-5

cdr3_nt: TGTGCCAGCTCACCCTCCCCAGAGACCCAGTACTTC
cdr3_aa: CASSPSPETQYF
clone_size: .
j_call: TRBJ2-5
d_call: .
v_call: TRBV18

cdr3_nt: TGCGCCAGCAGCCCCCGACTAGCGACGTACCAAGAGACCCAGTACTTC
cdr3_aa: CASSPRLATYQETQYF
clone_size: .
j_call: TRBJ2-5
d_call: TRBD2
v_call: TRBV4-1

cdr3_nt: TGCGCCAGCAGCTTGGGACTAGCGGGGGCAACTATAGAGGAGCTGTTTTTT
cdr3_aa: CASSLGLAGATIEELFF
clone_size: .
j_call: TRBJ2-2
d_call: TRBD2
v_call: TRBV5-1

cdr3_nt: TGTGCCAGCAGGGCGTCACTCCACAGGGGGAGGGACACTGAAGCTTTCTTT
cdr3_aa: CASRASLHRGRDTEAFF
clone_size: few
j_call: TRBJ1-1
d_call: TRBD1
v_call: TRBV2

cdr3_nt: TGTGCCAGCTCACCAGACAGGGGACTTGGCTACACCTTC
cdr3_aa: CASSPDRGLGYTF
clone_size: .
j_call: TRBJ1-2
d_call: TRBD1
v_call: TRBV18

cdr3_nt: TGCGCCAGCAGCTTGGAGGGAGGAGGCTCCTACGAGCAGTACTTC
cdr3_aa: CASSLEGGGSYEQYF
clone_size: once
j_call: TRBJ2-7
d_call: .
v_call: TRBV5-1

cdr3_nt: TGTGCCAGCAGCGTAACTACGGACAGGGAGGAAGCTTTCTTT
cdr3_aa: CASSVTTDREEAFF
clone_size: .
j_call: TRBJ1-1
d_call: TRBD1
v_call: TRBV9

cdr3_nt: TGTGCCAGCAGTCTTTCGGGACAGTCCAATCAGCCCCAGCATTTT
cdr3_aa: CASSLSGQSNQPQHF
clone_size: .
j_call: TRBJ1-5
d_call: TRBD1
v_call: TRBV2

cdr3_nt: TGCGCCAGCAGCTTGGAACGGTCGAATGAAAAACTGTTTTTT
cdr3_aa: CASSLERSNEKLFF
clone_size: .
j_call: TRBJ1-4
d_call: .
v_call: TRBV5-1

cdr3_nt: TGTGCCAGCAGCAACCGACAGGGCCCCACCGGGGAGCTGTTTTTT
cdr3_aa: CASSNRQGPTGELFF
clone_size: .
j_call: TRBJ2-2
d_call: TRBD1
v_call: TRBV7-2

cdr3_nt: TGTGCCAGCAGCCAGGGTGGGACATTGGGTTACAATGAGCAGTTCTTC
cdr3_aa: CASSQGGTLGYNEQFF
clone_size: .
j_call: TRBJ2-1
d_call: .
v_call: TRBV4-2

cdr3_nt: TGCGCCAGCAGCTTTGGGACAGGGTCCGGCGAGCAGTACTTC
cdr3_aa: CASSFGTGSGEQYF
clone_size: .
j_call: TRBJ2-7
d_call: TRBD1
v_call: TRBV5-1

cdr3_nt: TGCGCCAGCAGCCAAGATGAAGCGGGGGGCACAGATACGCAGTATTTT
cdr3_aa: CASSQDEAGGTDTQYF
clone_size: .
j_call: TRBJ2-3
d_call: TRBD2
v_call: TRBV4-1

cdr3_nt: TGTGCCAGCAGCTTACACAGGACGATCAACTATGGCTACACCTTC
cdr3_aa: CASSLHRTINYGYTF
clone_size: .
j_call: TRBJ1-2
d_call: .
v_call: TRBV7-2

cdr3_nt: TGTGCCAGTAGTCCCGGGTGGGGACTAGCGGGAAGTCGACAGTACTTC
cdr3_aa: CASSPGWGLAGSRQYF
clone_size: .
j_call: TRBJ2-7
d_call: TRBD2
v_call: TRBV19

cdr3_nt: TGTGCCAGCAGTTACGGGCGGGGGGTCTACAATGAGCAGTTCTTC
cdr3_aa: CASSYGRGVYNEQFF
clone_size: .
j_call: TRBJ2-1
d_call: TRBD2
v_call: TRBV6-5

cdr3_nt: TGTGCCATCAGTGAAGGGGATCGTGTTGACTATGGCTACACCTTC
cdr3_aa: CAISEGDRVDYGYTF
clone_size: few
j_call: TRBJ1-2
d_call: .
v_call: TRBV10-3

cdr3_nt: TGTGCCAGCAGCCGGCGTAATGGGGCCCCTGAAGCTTTCTTT
cdr3_aa: CASSRRNGAPEAFF
clone_size: once
j_call: TRBJ1-1
d_call: .
v_call: TRBV28

cdr3_nt: TGTGCCAGTAGTTACCCCGACAGGGGGTCGTTCACCGGGGAGCTGTTTTTT
cdr3_aa: CASSYPDRGSFTGELFF
clone_size: once
j_call: TRBJ2-2
d_call: TRBD1
v_call: TRBV6-2/TRBV6-3

cdr3_nt: TGCGCCAGCAGCCAAGAAACAAGGGGTACTGAAGCTTTCTTT
cdr3_aa: CASSQETRGTEAFF
clone_size: .
j_call: TRBJ1-1
d_call: .
v_call: TRBV4-3

cdr3_nt: TGTGCCAGCAGTAGACAGCAGAATCAGCCCCAGCATTTT
cdr3_aa: CASSRQQNQPQHF
clone_size: .
j_call: TRBJ1-5
d_call: .
v_call: TRBV27

cdr3_nt: TGCGCCAGCAGTCACGGCGGGTCCTTCTTAGCACCCCTCCACTTT
cdr3_aa: CASSHGGSFLAPLHF
clone_size: few
j_call: TRBJ1-6
d_call: .
v_call: TRBV23-1